The TCR beta chain under discussion was sequenced for a study of T cell repertoires in cytomegalovirus infection. Study at large: CMV infection together with matching HLA type was indicated by public TCR beta signatures.

Trimming shortened V by 2 bases and J by 6 bases, and 16 bases separated the two germline ends. In germline, CDR1 is DFQATT, CDR2 SNEGSKA (reference sequence). The CDR3 consists of 15 residues. This clonotype was recorded at least ten times. Its target is not known. TCRdb re-called the reads with MiXCR, one entry per CDR3 protein. The sample has about 250,000 distinct CDR3 sequences; around 6.2% are singletons. Study findings and constraints: Summed frequency of shared TCR beta families picked out CMV carriers who also had the relevant HLA. HLA-C-restricted CMV-specific TCR beta clonotypes were dominant in the ex vivo response.

The sample comprised PBMCs. This TCR was sampled from a human donor in good health (CMV status not recorded). Some clones in this sample may be carry-over from other donors' samples. This rearrangement joins TRBV20-1 to TRBJ1-4; a weak D match, TRBD1 (5 bases). The CDR3 protein is CSARSGAAGDEKLFF. The CDR3 DNA reads as TGCAGTGCTAGATCCGGGGCGGCGGGCGATGAAAAACTGTTTTTT.